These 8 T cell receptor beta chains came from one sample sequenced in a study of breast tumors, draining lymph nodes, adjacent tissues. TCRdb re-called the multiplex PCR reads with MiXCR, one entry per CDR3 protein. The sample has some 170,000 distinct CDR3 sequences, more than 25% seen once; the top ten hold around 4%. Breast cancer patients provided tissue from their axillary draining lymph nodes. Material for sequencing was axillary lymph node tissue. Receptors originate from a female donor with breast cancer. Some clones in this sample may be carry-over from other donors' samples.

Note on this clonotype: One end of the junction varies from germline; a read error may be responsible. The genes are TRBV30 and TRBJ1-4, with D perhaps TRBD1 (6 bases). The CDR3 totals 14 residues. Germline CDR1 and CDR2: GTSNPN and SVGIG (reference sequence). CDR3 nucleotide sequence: TGTGCCGGGAGTCAGGGGCGTAATAACGAAAAACTGTTTTTT. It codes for CAGSQGRNNEKLFF.

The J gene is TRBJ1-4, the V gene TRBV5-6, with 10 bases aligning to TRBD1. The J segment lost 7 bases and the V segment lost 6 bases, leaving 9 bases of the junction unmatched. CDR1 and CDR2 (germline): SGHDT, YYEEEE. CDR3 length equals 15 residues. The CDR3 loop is CASTREGTGVEKLFF. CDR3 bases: TGTGCCAGCACCCGAGAGGGGACAGGGGTTGAAAAACTGTTTTTT. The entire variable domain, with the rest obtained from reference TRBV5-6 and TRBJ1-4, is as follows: DAGVTQSPTHLIKTRGQQVTLRCSPKSGHDTVSWYQQALGQGPQFIFQYYEEEERQRGNFPDRFSGHQFPNYSSELNVNALLLGDSALYLCASTREGTGVEKLFFGSGTQLSVL.

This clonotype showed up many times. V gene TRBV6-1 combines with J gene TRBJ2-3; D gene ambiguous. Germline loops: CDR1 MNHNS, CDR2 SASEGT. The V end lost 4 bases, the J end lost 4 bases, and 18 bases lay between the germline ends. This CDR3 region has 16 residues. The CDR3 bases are TGTGCCAGCAGTGGCGCGGATGGTGAAGGAGCAGATACGCAGTATTTT. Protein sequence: CASSGADGEGADTQYF.

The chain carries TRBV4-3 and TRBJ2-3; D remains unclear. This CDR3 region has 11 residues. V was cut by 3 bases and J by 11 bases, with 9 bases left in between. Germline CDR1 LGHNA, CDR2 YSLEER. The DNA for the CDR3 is TGCGCCAGCAGCCAGGGCAATGAGCAGTATTTT. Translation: CASSQGNEQYF.

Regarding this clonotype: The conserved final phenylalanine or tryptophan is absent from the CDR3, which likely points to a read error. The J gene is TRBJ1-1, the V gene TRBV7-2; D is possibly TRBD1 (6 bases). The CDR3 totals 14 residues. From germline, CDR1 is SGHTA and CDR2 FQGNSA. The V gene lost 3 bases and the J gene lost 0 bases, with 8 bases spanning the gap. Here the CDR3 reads CASSFRGLNTEAFL. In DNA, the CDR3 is TGTGCCAGCAGCTTCAGGGGACTGAACACTGAAGCTTTCCTT.

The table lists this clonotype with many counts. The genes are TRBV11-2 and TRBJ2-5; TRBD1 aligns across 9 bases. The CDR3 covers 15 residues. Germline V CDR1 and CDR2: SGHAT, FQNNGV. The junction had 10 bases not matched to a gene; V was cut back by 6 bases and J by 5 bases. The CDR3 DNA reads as TGTGCCAGCAGTCCCGGGACAGGGCCTATGGAGACCCAGTACTTC. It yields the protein CASSPGTGPMETQYF. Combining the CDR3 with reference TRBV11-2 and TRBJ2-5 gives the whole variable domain EAGVAQSPRYKIIEKRQSVAFWCNPISGHATLYWYQQILGQGPKLLIQFQNNGVVDDSQLPKDRFSAERLKGVDSTLKIQPAKLEDSAVYLCASSPGTGPMETQYFGPGTRLLVL.

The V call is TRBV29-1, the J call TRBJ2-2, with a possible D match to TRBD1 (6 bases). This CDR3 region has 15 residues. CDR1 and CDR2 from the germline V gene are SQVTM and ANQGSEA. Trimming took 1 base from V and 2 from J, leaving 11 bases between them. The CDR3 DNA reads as TGCAGCGTTGAAGGGCAGGGGTACAACACCGGGGAGCTGTTTTTT. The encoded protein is CSVEGQGYNTGELFF.

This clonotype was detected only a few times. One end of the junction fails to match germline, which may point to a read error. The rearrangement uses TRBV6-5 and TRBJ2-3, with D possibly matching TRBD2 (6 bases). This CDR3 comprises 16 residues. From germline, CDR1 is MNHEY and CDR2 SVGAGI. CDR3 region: CASSHSGGATTDTQYF. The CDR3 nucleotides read TGTGCCAGCAGTCACTCCGGCGGGGCAACCACAGATACGCAGTATTTT.